These 16 T cell receptor beta chains were all obtained from the same sample, sequenced in a study of human T cells and chemical hapten exposure. Total RNA was isolated from unfractionated whole blood. MiXCR was run by TCRdb on the 5' RACE reads, yielding one entry per CDR3 protein. Of tens of thousands of distinct CDR3 sequences in the sample, under 10% are singletons; the top ten hold approximately 2.5%. These receptors originate from a male donor in good health.

The chain combines TRBV9 with TRBJ2-7, with 11 bases lining up with TRBD2. Germline-derived CDR1 and CDR2 are SGDLS and YYNGEE. CDR3 length equals 16 residues. V was clipped by 3 bases and J by 0 bases; unmatched bases: 5. The CDR3: CASSAASGGRSYEQYF. Written as DNA, the CDR3 is TGTGCCAGCAGCGCCGCTAGCGGGGGGCGCTCCTACGAGCAGTACTTC.

In its sample, this clonotype was seen a few times. The genes are TRBV6-9 and TRBJ1-4, with 7 bases aligning to TRBD1. Germline CDR1 is MNHGY and CDR2 is SVAAGI. The CDR3 sequence is 16 residues long. The trim removed 2 bases at V and 7 bases at J, leaving 10 bases unmatched. CDR3 residues: CASSYTALHRGEKLFF. The CDR3 DNA reads TGTGCCAGCAGTTATACAGCTTTACACAGGGGTGAAAAACTGTTTTTT.

The table lists this clonotype with many counts. The chain links TRBV7-2 to TRBJ2-7; 15 nucleotides match TRBD2. Germline V gene data show CDR1 as SGHTA and CDR2 as FQGNSA. The junction had 4 bases not matched to a gene; V was cut back by 5 bases and J by 2 bases. The CDR3 spans 16 residues. The CDR3 coding sequence is TGTGCCAGCAGCCCGGGACTAGCGGGAGGCCCCTACGAGCAGTACTTC. Translation: CASSPGLAGGPYEQYF.

This clonotype was recorded a few times. The V call is TRBV19, the J call TRBJ2-1; 11 positions match TRBD2. This CDR3 comprises 15 residues. Germline assignment: CDR1 LNHDA and CDR2 SQIVND (reference sequence). With V trimmed by 4 bases and J by 4 bases, 3 bases remained unmatched. In DNA form, the CDR3 reads TGTGCCAGTAGTAATAGCGGGGGGGCGTACAATGAGCAGTTCTTC. It translates to CASSNSGGAYNEQFF.

CDR3 nucleotides: TGTGCCAGCAGTCGGAGGTGGAACACTGAAGCTTTCTTT. This encodes CASSRRWNTEAFF. This chain connects TRBV27 to TRBJ1-1; D is undetermined. Germline V gene sequence: CDR1 MNHEY, CDR2 SMNVEV (reference sequence). V lost 5 bases to trimming and J lost 1 base, with 8 bases between them. The CDR3 loop spans 13 amino acids.

V gene TRBV25-1 combines with J gene TRBJ1-1, with 7 bases that match TRBD1. CDR3 length: 14 residues. Looked up from germline, CDR1 is MGHDK and CDR2 is SYGVNS. The ends lost 6 bases at V and 4 bases at J; junction bases unmatched: 8. DNA of the CDR3: TGTGCCAGCAGCTGGGAGGGGGCCGGCACTGAAGCTTTCTTT. Protein product: CASSWEGAGTEAFF. Full variable domain (outside the CDR3, taken from reference TRBV25-1 and TRBJ1-1): EADIYQTPRYLVIGTGKKITLECSQTMGHDKMYWYQQDPGMELHLIHYSYGVNSTEKGDLSSESTVSRIRTEHFPLTLESARPSHTSQYLCASSWEGAGTEAFFGQGTRLTVV.

This clonotype was observed many times. The chain recombines TRBV24-1 with TRBJ2-2; D may correspond to TRBD1 or TRBD2 (5 bases each). V lost 9 bases, J lost 6 bases, and 10 bases lay in between. The CDR3 consists of 12 residues. The germline CDR1 and CDR2 sequences are KGHDR and SFDVKD. The CDR3 DNA reads TGTGCCACCGGGGGAGCTGCCGGGGAGCTGTTTTTT. Its translation is CATGGAAGELFF.

This clonotype was counted many times. The CDR3 nucleotides are TGTGCCAGCAGTGAACGGGACAGGGGTTACGAGCAGTACTTC. Its protein is CASSERDRGYEQYF. This chain uses TRBV11-2 with TRBJ2-7; 10 bases match TRBD1. The CDR3 contains 14 residues. The germline V gene encodes CDR1 SGHAT and CDR2 FQNNGV. The junction had 6 bases not matched to a gene; V was cut back by 6 bases and J by 4 bases.

Regarding this clonotype: A read error is possible here, since a much larger clone lies one base away. The chain is built from TRBV6-1 and TRBJ2-3; 7 bases match TRBD2. Trimming cost V 5 bases and J 3 bases; bases outside gene matches: 8. CDR1 and CDR2 (germline): MNHNS, SASEGT. The CDR3 has 15 amino acids. The CDR3 sequence is CASSPPGGGTDTQYF. CDR3 DNA sequence: TGTGCCAGCAGTCCCCCTGGGGGGGGGACAGATACGCAGTATTTT.

This clonotype was found many times. The CDR3: CASSPDGSNSPLHF. The DNA for the CDR3 is TGTGCCAGCAGCCCGGACGGCTCTAATTCACCCCTCCACTTT. The chain employs TRBV5-6 and TRBJ1-6; no definite D call. The CDR3 has 14 residues. The V end was cut by 4 bases, the J end by 6 bases, with 11 bases between. Germline V gene lookup returns CDR1 SGHDT and CDR2 YYEEEE.

The chain recombines TRBV6-5 with TRBJ1-2; maybe TRBD1 (6 bases). Germline CDR1 reads MNHEY; CDR2 reads SVGAGI. Trimming took 6 bases from V and 0 from J, leaving 11 bases between them. This CDR3 comprises 14 residues. CDR3 sequence (DNA): TGTGCCAGCAGCAAAACAGGGACTAACTATGGCTACACCTTC. Encoded protein: CASSKTGTNYGYTF.

The genes are TRBV6-2 or TRBV6-3 and TRBJ2-7; 10 bases map to TRBD1. This CDR3 is built from 13 residues. Unmatched junction bases numbered 8, after V lost 6 bases and J lost 9 bases. Germline V gives CDR1 MNHEY, CDR2 SVGEGT. The CDR3 reads CASSPGQGRGQYF. The CDR3 DNA follows: TGTGCCAGCAGCCCGGGACAGGGGCGAGGGCAGTACTTC.

Many counts were recorded for this clonotype. The chain links TRBV29-1 to TRBJ1-2; D uncertain. V was clipped by 3 bases and J by 6 bases, with 5 bases between them. This CDR3 is 10 amino acids long. Germline V lookup: CDR1 SQVTM, CDR2 ANQGSEA. In nucleotides, the CDR3 is TGCAGCGTTGAGAGAAATGGCTACACCTTC. Translation gives CSVERNGYTF.

This chain uses TRBV12-3 or TRBV12-4 with TRBJ2-6, with D hard to call. V was trimmed by 3 bases and J by 3 bases, leaving 6 bases between them. The CDR3 is 14 amino acids. The CDR3: CASSLVDGANVLTF. CDR3 nucleotides: TGTGCCAGCAGTTTGGTTGATGGGGCCAACGTCCTGACTTTC.

This clonotype occurred a few times. V usage is TRBV18 and J usage is TRBJ1-3; D is uncertain. Germline CDR1 reads KGHSH; CDR2 reads LQKENI. The CDR3 is 15 residues long. The V end lost 4 bases, the J end lost 0 bases, and 10 bases lay between the germline ends. The CDR3 DNA sequence: TGTGCCAGCTCACTCCGGACCAGCTCTGGAAACACCATATATTTT. Translation gives CASSLRTSSGNTIYF.

The chain employs TRBV27 and TRBJ2-2; 8 bases align to TRBD2. The CDR3 is 15 residues long. Trimming at V came to 7 bases and at J to 3 bases, leaving 7 bases not matched to a gene. The germline CDR1 and CDR2 sequences are MNHEY and SMNVEV (reference sequence). CDR3 nucleotides: TGTGCCAGCAACACAGCGGGAGCGTACACCGGGGAGCTGTTTTTT. Protein sequence: CASNTAGAYTGELFF.